This TCR beta chain is from a study of T-cell reconstitution after alpha-beta-depleted transplantation in children. Findings of the study overall: From surviving recipient T cells and thymic progenitors came the high day-60 TCRbeta diversity observed in some patients. At the one-year point after transplant, T-cell counts and TCRbeta diversity were found to come mostly from T cells that had been newly produced. The study reportedly traced alpha-beta T cells about two months after transplant to several hundred expanded graft clones.

After removal of 1 base from V and 6 bases from J, the junction contained 10 bases not matched to a gene. The length of the CDR3 is 16 residues. Germline CDR1 is SGHTA and CDR2 is FQGNSA. Unique molecular identifiers were used to barcode this TCRbeta library. Each CDR3 protein gets one entry after TCRdb re-called the PCR reads with MiXCR. The data show about 300,000 distinct CDR3 sequences, roughly 8.2% seen once. This clonotype was seen a few times. What it binds is not known. The rearrangement uses TRBV7-2 and TRBJ1-1, with 8 bases aligning to TRBD1. This TCR was recovered from a female patient aged 2-10 years who had a stem cell transplant for Fanconi anemia, so the T cells may come from the graft donor. The specimen comprised peripheral blood, sampled 360 days after TCRalphabeta/CD19-depleted stem cell transplant. The CDR3 loop is CASSLVRTGIGAEAFF. CDR3 nucleotides: TGTGCCAGCAGCTTAGTCCGGACAGGGATTGGCGCTGAAGCTTTCTTT.